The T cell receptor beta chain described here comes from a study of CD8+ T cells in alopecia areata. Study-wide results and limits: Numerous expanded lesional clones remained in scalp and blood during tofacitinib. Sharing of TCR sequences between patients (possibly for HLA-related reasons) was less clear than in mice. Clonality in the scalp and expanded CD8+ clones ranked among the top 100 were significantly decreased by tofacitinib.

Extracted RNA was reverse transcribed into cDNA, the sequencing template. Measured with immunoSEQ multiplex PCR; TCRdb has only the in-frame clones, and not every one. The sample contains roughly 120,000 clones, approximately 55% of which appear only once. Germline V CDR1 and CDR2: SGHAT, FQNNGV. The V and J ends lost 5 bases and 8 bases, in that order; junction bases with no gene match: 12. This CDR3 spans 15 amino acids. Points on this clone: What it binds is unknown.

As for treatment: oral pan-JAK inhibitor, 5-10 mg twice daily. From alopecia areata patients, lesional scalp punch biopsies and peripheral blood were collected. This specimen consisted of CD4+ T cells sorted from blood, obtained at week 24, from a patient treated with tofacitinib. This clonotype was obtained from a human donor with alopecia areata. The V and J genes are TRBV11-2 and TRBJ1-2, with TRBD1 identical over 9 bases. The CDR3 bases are TGTGCCAGCAGCCAAGAGGGGACAGGGAGTTGGGGCTACACCTTC. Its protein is CASSQEGTGSWGYTF.